These 30 T cell receptor beta chains share one sample of origin, sequenced in a study of blood T cell repertoires in COVID-19. Method: immunoSEQ multiplex PCR; TCRdb's copy keeps in-frame clones and lacks some. The table has 80,000 or so clones, approximately 86% seen once. Specimen: peripheral blood. Every receptor here comes from a woman aged 55 to 70 with acute or convalescent COVID-19.

This chain joins TRBV30 and TRBJ1-4; the D is unclear. CDR3 length: 15 residues. The germline V gene encodes CDR1 GTSNPN and CDR2 SVGIG (reference sequence). Trimming left V 3 bases short and J 4 bases short, with 15 bases between. The CDR3 bases are TGTGCCTGGAGAGGAAAAGACGGGGATAATGAAAAACTGTTTTTT. Translation: CAWRGKDGDNEKLFF. The full variable domain, in which reference TRBV30 and TRBJ1-4 provide the parts outside the CDR3, is SQTIHQWPATLVQPVGSPLSLECTVEGTSNPNLYWYRQAAGRGLQLLFYSVGIGQISSEVPQNLSASRPQDRQFILSSKKLLLSDSGFYLCAWRGKDGDNEKLFFGSGTQLSVL.

This chain uses TRBV7-9 with TRBJ2-5, with TRBD1 matching 8 bases. CDR1 is SEHNR, CDR2 FQNEAQ, per germline (reference sequence). Trimming at V came to 5 bases and at J to 1 base, leaving 9 bases not matched to a gene. This CDR3 is 16 amino acids long. This CDR3 is CASSATDREPQETQYF. In nucleotides, the CDR3 is TGTGCCAGCAGCGCGACGGACAGGGAGCCCCAAGAGACCCAGTACTTC.

The gene calls are TRBV7-3 and TRBJ2-2; 7 bases fit TRBD2. The junction had 6 bases not matched to a gene; V was cut back by 5 bases and J by 0 bases. Germline assignment: CDR1 SGHTA and CDR2 FQGTGA. This CDR3 has 16 amino acids. CDR3: CASSPGRQTNTGELFF. The CDR3 DNA reads TGTGCCAGCAGCCCCGGGAGGCAGACGAACACCGGGGAGCTGTTTTTT. Supplemented by reference TRBV7-3 and TRBJ2-2, the full variable domain reads GAGVSQTPSNKVTEKGKYVELRCDPISGHTALYWYRQSLGQGPEFLIYFQGTGAADDSGLPNDRFFAVRPEGSVSTLKIQRTERGDSAVYLCASSPGRQTNTGELFFGEGSRLTVL.

This chain links TRBV11-2 with TRBJ1-6, with TRBD1 as a possible D gene (6 bases). The CDR3 is made up of 16 amino acids. From germline, CDR1 is SGHAT and CDR2 FQNNGV. Trimming took off 2 bases at V and 6 bases at J, with 14 bases between the two ends. CDR3 amino acids: CASSLRGQFINSPLHF. The CDR3 DNA reads as TGTGCCAGCAGCTTACGAGGACAGTTTATTAATTCACCCCTCCACTTT.

This sequence joins TRBV6-6 and TRBJ2-3; TRBD2 is a possible D gene (6 bases). In germline, CDR1 is MNHNY, CDR2 SVGAGI (reference sequence). There are 14 residues in the CDR3. Deletions cut 8 bases from V and 0 bases from J, with 12 bases between. The CDR3: CASGAGHSTDTQYF. In DNA form, the CDR3 reads TGTGCCAGCGGAGCGGGCCATAGCACAGATACGCAGTATTTT.

This chain links TRBV6-5 with TRBJ2-7; TRBD2 agrees at 8 bases. CDR1 is MNHEY, CDR2 SVGAGI, per germline. The CDR3 covers 15 residues. V trimming: 2 bases; J trimming: 3 bases; junction bases outside the gene matches: 6. Here the CDR3 reads CASSYVGGGLYEQYF. The CDR3 coding sequence is TGTGCCAGCAGTTACGTCGGGGGGGGCCTCTACGAGCAGTACTTC.

The V and J genes are TRBV12-3 or TRBV12-4 and TRBJ1-5; tentatively, D is TRBD1 (6 bases). This CDR3 is built from 12 residues. V shed 5 bases and J shed 7 bases, with 9 bases lying between them. CDR3 residues: CASSAGDQPQHF. For the CDR3, the DNA is TGTGCCAGCAGTGCAGGGGACCAGCCCCAGCATTTT.

The chain employs TRBV28 and TRBJ1-2; D remains ambiguous. The V and J ends lost 2 bases and 8 bases respectively, with 12 bases between them. Germline CDR1 MDHEN, CDR2 SYDVKM. This CDR3 contains 13 residues. CDR3: CASSLPPDGGYTF. The CDR3 coding sequence is TGTGCCAGCAGTTTACCGCCCGACGGGGGCTACACCTTC.

The chain uses TRBV7-2 and TRBJ2-1; 7 bases are shared with TRBD1. V gave up 1 base and J gave up 4 bases; unmatched junction bases: 7. The CDR3 contains 16 residues. From germline, CDR1 is SGHTA and CDR2 FQGNSA. The CDR3 nucleotides read TGTGCCAGCAGCTTAGTAGGGGGCGCGAGTTACAATGAGCAGTTCTTC. Protein product: CASSLVGGASYNEQFF.

The chain combines TRBV7-3 with TRBJ2-1, with D possibly being TRBD2 (5 bases). V was cut by 4 bases and J by 6 bases, with 13 bases left in between. The CDR3 is made up of 14 amino acids. Germline CDR1 is SGHTA and CDR2 is FQGTGA. In DNA, the CDR3 is TGTGCCAGCAGCTCTTTCGCGGGTACCAATGAGCAGTTCTTC. Translated, it gives CASSSFAGTNEQFF. Full variable domain (rest looked up from reference TRBV7-3 and TRBJ2-1): GAGVSQTPSNKVTEKGKYVELRCDPISGHTALYWYRQSLGQGPEFLIYFQGTGAADDSGLPNDRFFAVRPEGSVSTLKIQRTERGDSAVYLCASSSFAGTNEQFFGPGTRLTVL.

The table lists this clone with a few counts. The chain combines TRBV2 with TRBJ2-7, with TRBD2 matching 7 bases. The CDR3 sequence is 13 residues long. Per the germline V gene, CDR1 is SNHLY and CDR2 is FYNNEI. J was trimmed by 6 bases and V by 2 bases; bases with no gene match: 4. CDR3 residues: CASSERLAAEQYF. CDR3 DNA sequence: TGTGCCAGCAGTGAAAGGCTAGCGGCCGAGCAGTACTTC.

V is TRBV7-9 and J is TRBJ1-2; possible D gene TRBD1, 6 bases. V was clipped by 5 bases and J by 4 bases, with 8 bases between them. The germline CDR1 and CDR2 sequences are SEHNR and FQNEAQ (reference sequence). This CDR3 contains 12 residues. The CDR3 DNA reads TGTGCCAGCAGCCAGACAGGCTATGGCTACACCTTC. Translating gives CASSQTGYGYTF.

CDR3 region: CASSLAGWSEQFF. In DNA form, the CDR3 reads TGTGCCAGCAGCTTGGCAGGGTGGAGTGAGCAGTTCTTC. The chain employs TRBV5-4 and TRBJ2-1; D may be TRBD1 (5 bases). The germline V gene has CDR1 SGHNT and CDR2 YYREEE (reference sequence). The CDR3 extends over 13 amino acids. V was clipped by 0 bases and J by 9 bases, with 10 bases between them.

The J gene is TRBJ2-7, the V gene TRBV28; possible D gene TRBD1, 6 bases. Per the germline V gene, CDR1 is MDHEN and CDR2 is SYDVKM. Trimming stripped 6 bases from V and 0 bases from J, with 21 bases between. CDR3 length: 17 residues. This chain's CDR3 is CASSPNLGQRSSYEQYF. Here the CDR3 DNA reads TGTGCCAGCAGCCCAAACCTCGGACAGCGTAGCTCCTACGAGCAGTACTTC.

This clone is a singleton in its sample. The rearrangement uses TRBV7-9 and TRBJ1-1; possibly TRBD1 for D (5 bases). V lost 5 bases and J 5 bases, leaving 9 bases between the germline ends. The germline gives CDR1 SEHNR, CDR2 FQNEAQ (reference sequence). CDR3 length equals 12 residues. CDR3 region: CASSGTKTEAFF. The DNA for the CDR3 is TGTGCCAGCAGCGGGACTAAAACTGAAGCTTTCTTT.

This chain joins TRBV29-1 and TRBJ2-7; the D gene is possibly TRBD2 (6 bases). Germline lookup yields CDR1 SQVTM and CDR2 ANQGSEA. There are 12 residues in the CDR3. V dropped 6 bases and J dropped 7 bases, with 16 bases sitting between them. The CDR3 sequence: CSVGGMAREQYF. In nucleotides, the CDR3 is TGCAGCGTCGGGGGTATGGCGCGTGAGCAGTACTTC.

The chain is built from TRBV6-6 and TRBJ2-5; TRBD1 agrees at 9 bases. The CDR3 totals 14 residues. V lost 3 bases to trimming and J lost 3 bases; unmatched junction nucleotides: 2. The V gene's germline CDR1 is MNHNY and CDR2 SVGAGI (reference sequence). The CDR3 sequence is CASSYGTGKETQYF. In nucleotides, the CDR3 is TGTGCCAGCAGTTATGGGACAGGGAAAGAGACCCAGTACTTC.

The V call is TRBV19, the J call TRBJ2-3, with 7 bases identical to TRBD2. The CDR3 is made up of 16 amino acids. Germline V lookup: CDR1 LNHDA, CDR2 SQIVND (reference sequence). The ends lost 5 bases at V and 2 bases at J; junction bases unmatched: 10. CDR3 sequence: CASSQTGGFFTDTQYF. The CDR3, as DNA: TGTGCCAGTAGTCAAACCGGGGGGTTTTTCACAGATACGCAGTATTTT.

This clone was recorded a few times. This chain joins TRBV7-2 and TRBJ2-7; a possible D gene is TRBD2 (5 bases). The CDR3 has 14 residues. Germline CDR1 is SGHTA and CDR2 is FQGNSA. The germline V and J ends were trimmed by 0 bases and 3 bases, with 9 bases remaining between them. The CDR3 sequence is CASSLAAGGYEQYF. DNA for the CDR3: TGTGCCAGCAGCTTAGCGGCGGGCGGCTACGAGCAGTACTTC.

J is TRBJ1-5 and V is TRBV20-1; 9 nucleotides agree with TRBD1. Germline V gene sequence: CDR1 DFQATT, CDR2 SNEGSKA (reference sequence). With 3 bases clipped from V and 7 bases from J, the junction kept 10 bases outside the gene matches. The CDR3 length is 15 residues. CDR3: CSASSVGTGIQPQHF. CDR3 nucleotide sequence: TGCAGTGCTAGTTCAGTCGGGACAGGGATCCAGCCCCAGCATTTT.

The sample holds one count of this clone. The chain uses TRBV29-1 and TRBJ1-3; weak D call: TRBD1 (6 bases). Germline V gene data show CDR1 as SQVTM and CDR2 as ANQGSEA. This CDR3 has 12 amino acids. The V end lost 4 bases, the J end lost 3 bases, and 7 bases lay between the germline ends. CDR3: CSVGTDGNTIYF. DNA of the CDR3: TGCAGCGTTGGGACAGATGGAAACACCATATATTTT.

The V call is TRBV28, the J call TRBJ1-5, with D tentatively TRBD1 (6 bases). This CDR3 contains 18 residues. CDR1 MDHEN and CDR2 SYDVKM come from the germline V gene. Between the trimmed V and J ends, which lost 6 bases and 1 base, there was a span of 22 bases. CDR3 sequence reads: CASRAGARGAISNQPQHF. Written as DNA, the CDR3 is TGTGCCAGCAGGGCGGGCGCCCGGGGGGCTATAAGCAATCAGCCCCAGCATTTT.

V usage is TRBV5-4 and J usage is TRBJ2-5; D is possibly TRBD2 (5 bases). The ends were cut back, 0 bases at V and 5 bases at J, with 14 bases in the middle. The CDR3 totals 15 residues. The germline V gene encodes CDR1 SGHNT and CDR2 YYREEE (reference sequence). This chain's CDR3 is CASSLEATPGETQYF. CDR3 nucleotide sequence: TGTGCCAGCAGCTTGGAAGCGACCCCGGGGGAGACCCAGTACTTC.

This rearrangement joins TRBV6-5 to TRBJ2-7; D might be TRBD2 (5 bases). The CDR3 length is 14 residues. CDR1 and CDR2 (germline): MNHEY, SVGAGI. The V gene lost 7 bases and the J gene lost 6 bases, with 19 bases spanning the gap. Here the CDR3 DNA reads TGTGCCAGCATGGAGGATTTAGTACGGGTCGAGCAGTACTTC. Translating gives CASMEDLVRVEQYF.

The chain has TRBV7-2 and TRBJ1-2, with D unclear. Germline V gene lookup returns CDR1 SGHTA and CDR2 FQGNSA. Trimming left V 5 bases short and J 5 bases short, with 18 bases between. This CDR3 has 15 residues. CDR3 DNA: TGTGCCAGCAGCCCTCGGGAGGTGGTTGGATATGGCTACACCTTC. Translating it yields CASSPREVVGYGYTF.

This clone was seen once. This chain uses TRBV28 with TRBJ1-3, with D perhaps TRBD1 (5 bases). V lost 6 bases, J lost 0 bases, and 18 bases lay in between. This CDR3 is built from 17 residues. The germline V gene has CDR1 MDHEN and CDR2 SYDVKM. For the CDR3, the DNA is TGTGCCAGCAGCCTAGGCGGTTTGACAGACTCTGGAAACACCATATATTTT. Protein product: CASSLGGLTDSGNTIYF.

The chain uses TRBV5-6 and TRBJ2-1; the D gene is possibly TRBD2 (6 bases). The CDR3 totals 14 residues. The germline V gene encodes CDR1 SGHDT and CDR2 YYEEEE. The V end lost 3 bases, the J end lost 10 bases, and 17 bases lay between the germline ends. The DNA for the CDR3 is TGTGCCAGCAGCTCGGGACTTGGATTCGGGGAGCAGTTCTTC. Amino acid sequence: CASSSGLGFGEQFF.

The chain is built from TRBV7-9 and TRBJ1-1; a weak D match, TRBD1 (6 bases). Per germline, CDR1 SEHNR and CDR2 FQNEAQ (reference sequence). Trimming removed 5 bases at V and 5 bases at J, with 24 bases between. CDR3 size: 17 residues. In DNA, the CDR3 is TGTGCCAGCAGCGCGCCCGGGAAGACAGGAGTTCGGACTGAAGCTTTCTTT. It encodes CASSAPGKTGVRTEAFF.

The chain links TRBV6-6 to TRBJ2-5; 10 bases are shared with TRBD2. Germline lookup yields CDR1 MNHNY and CDR2 SVGAGI (reference sequence). This CDR3 contains 15 residues. V gave up 7 bases and J gave up 1 base; unmatched junction bases: 6. CDR3 nucleotide sequence: TGTGCCAGCACCTTTCGACTAGCGGGCCAAGAGACCCAGTACTTC. Its protein is CASTFRLAGQETQYF.

The V and J genes are TRBV5-6 and TRBJ2-7, with TRBD2 identical over 7 bases. CDR1 is SGHDT, CDR2 YYEEEE, per germline. The CDR3 totals 15 residues. The trim removed 3 bases at V and 0 bases at J, leaving 6 bases unmatched. Written as DNA, the CDR3 is TGTGCCAGCAGCTGGGGAGCGGGGATCTCCTACGAGCAGTACTTC. Translated, it gives CASSWGAGISYEQYF.